The next 20 T cell receptor beta chains were all read from a single sample in a study of blood T cells in healthy people across ages. The second PCR ran about 6 to 12 cycles with a sample-barcoded 5' primer and J-beta primers. TCRdb reanalysed the 5' RACE reads using MiXCR and keeps one entry per CDR3 protein. The data hold more than 600,000 distinct CDR3 sequences, with roughly 25% observed a single time. These same data were also listed under a study on T cells of mothers and their children.

Sequencing was performed on blood. The receptors were sampled from a boy under 18 in good health.

This chain joins TRBV7-3 and TRBJ2-5; possibly TRBD2 for D (6 bases). The CDR3 extends over 15 amino acids. V shed 4 bases and J shed 5 bases, with 17 bases lying between them. Germline V CDR1 and CDR2: SGHTA, FQGTGA. The CDR3 reads CASSSGPVEGETQYF. For the CDR3, the DNA is TGTGCCAGCAGCTCGGGACCGGTGGAGGGGGAGACCCAGTACTTC.

In this sample, this clonotype turned up a few times. This sequence joins TRBV7-9 and TRBJ2-5; possible D gene TRBD2, 5 bases. This CDR3 is built from 15 residues. V was clipped by 0 bases and J by 0 bases, with 8 bases between them. CDR1 is SEHNR and CDR2 is FQNEAQ in the germline V gene (reference sequence). This chain's CDR3 is CASSLAVDYQETQYF. The CDR3 bases are TGTGCCAGCAGCTTAGCGGTGGACTACCAAGAGACCCAGTACTTC.

This clonotype appeared once. This sequence joins TRBV7-9 and TRBJ2-5; 7 bases agree with TRBD2. In germline, CDR1 is SEHNR, CDR2 FQNEAQ (reference sequence). CDR3 length: 15 amino acids. Losses at the gene ends were 3 bases for V and 4 bases for J; bases not matched to a gene: 8. The CDR3 DNA reads as TGTGCCAGCAGCTTCCCAGCGGGAAGTCTAGAGACCCAGTACTTC. Protein sequence: CASSFPAGSLETQYF.

The gene calls are TRBV29-1 and TRBJ2-5; the D gene is possibly TRBD1 (6 bases). CDR1 SQVTM and CDR2 ANQGSEA come from the germline V gene. With 6 bases removed from V and 5 bases from J, the gap between germline ends came to 19 bases. The CDR3 is made up of 14 amino acids. The CDR3 spells CSVCLDRVPETQYF. CDR3 nucleotides: TGCAGCGTGTGCCTGGACAGAGTCCCGGAGACCCAGTACTTC.

The V gene is TRBV29-1, the J gene TRBJ1-1; weak D call: TRBD1 (6 bases). V dropped 7 bases and J dropped 2 bases, with 20 bases sitting between them. This CDR3 is built from 15 residues. Germline-derived CDR1 and CDR2 are SQVTM and ANQGSEA. DNA of the CDR3: TGCAGCGCAATTGCACAGGGATCAACCAACACTGAAGCTTTCTTT. Residues: CSAIAQGSTNTEAFF. The whole variable domain, remainder taken from reference TRBV29-1 and TRBJ1-1, is SAVISQKPSRDICQRGTSLTIQCQVDSQVTMMFWYRQQPGQSLTLIATANQGSEATYESGFVIDKFPISRPNLTFSTLTVSNMSPEDSSIYLCSAIAQGSTNTEAFFGQGTRLTVV.

This clonotype has more than one count but fewer than ten. The CDR3 DNA reads TGTGCCAGCAGTTGGGGGGGAGCTCCAGAAAGTAGTGAAGCTTTCTTT. As protein: CASSWGGAPESSEAFF. The J gene is TRBJ1-1, the V gene TRBV6-6, with D tentatively TRBD1 (5 bases). Germline CDR1 and CDR2: MNHNY and SVGAGI (reference sequence). Trimming cost V 4 bases and J 7 bases, with 22 bases left between them. The CDR3 covers 16 residues.

The chain recombines TRBV5-1 with TRBJ2-5; D gene uncertain. CDR1 is SGHRS, CDR2 YFSETQ, per germline. CDR3 length equals 13 residues. V was shortened by 6 bases and J by 2 bases, with 11 bases between the two germline ends. In DNA form, the CDR3 reads TGCGCCAGCAAGCAAGCTGTACAAGAGACCCAGTACTTC. This sequence encodes CASKQAVQETQYF. The variable domain in full, with the rest retrieved from reference TRBV5-1 and TRBJ2-5, is KAGVTQTPRYLIKTRGQQVTLSCSPISGHRSVSWYQQTPGQGLQFLFEYFSETQRNKGNFPGRFSGRQFSNSRSEMNVSTLELGDSALYLCASKQAVQETQYFGPGTRLLVL.

This clonotype turned up a few times. The V and J genes are TRBV20-1 and TRBJ2-4; 8 bases fit TRBD1. Trimming at V came to 0 bases and at J to 3 bases, leaving 7 bases not matched to a gene. In germline, CDR1 is DFQATT, CDR2 SNEGSKA (reference sequence). The CDR3 length is 16 residues. CDR3: CSARDGGQGNKNIQYF. CDR3 nucleotide sequence: TGCAGTGCTAGAGATGGCGGACAGGGAAACAAAAACATTCAGTACTTC.

This chain joins TRBV20-1 and TRBJ1-2, with D possibly being TRBD1 (5 bases). Trimming stripped 4 bases from V and 0 bases from J, with 12 bases between. Germline V gene sequence: CDR1 DFQATT, CDR2 SNEGSKA (reference sequence). The CDR3 is 14 residues long. This chain's CDR3 is CSATRTQANYGYTF. Written as DNA, the CDR3 is TGCAGTGCTACCCGGACACAAGCTAACTATGGCTACACCTTC.

This clonotype was counted only a few times. The V gene is TRBV18, the J gene TRBJ1-1; TRBD1 matches 9 bases. Germline CDR1 is KGHSH and CDR2 is LQKENI. Losses at the gene ends were 6 bases for V and 0 bases for J; bases not matched to a gene: 8. The CDR3 contains 16 residues. CDR3 bases: TGTGCCAGCTCCCCATTGACAGGGGGGATGAACACTGAAGCTTTCTTT. Protein sequence: CASSPLTGGMNTEAFF.

This chain uses TRBV7-2 with TRBJ1-1; possible D gene TRBD1, 6 bases. V was cut by 1 base and J by 10 bases, with 13 bases left in between. Germline loops: CDR1 SGHTA, CDR2 FQGNSA. The CDR3 contains 13 residues. The CDR3: CASSLDTGSVAFF. CDR3 DNA sequence: TGTGCCAGCAGCTTAGATACAGGGTCGGTAGCTTTCTTT.

This clonotype was observed a few times. The chain links TRBV12-3 or TRBV12-4 to TRBJ1-2; no definite D call. V was cut by 4 bases and J by 4 bases, with 10 bases left in between. The CDR3 is made up of 13 amino acids. Written as DNA, the CDR3 is TGTGCCAGCAGTTCCGGATCTGGCTATGGCTACACCTTC. Translated, it gives CASSSGSGYGYTF.

This clonotype appeared a few times. This chain uses TRBV15 with TRBJ2-3; D possibly corresponds to TRBD2 (5 bases). V lost 0 bases and J 2 bases, leaving 18 bases between the germline ends. The CDR3 length is 18 residues. Germline V gene data show CDR1 as LNHNV and CDR2 as YYDKDF (reference sequence). The CDR3, as DNA: TGTGCCACCAGCAGAGATCTGCCTGCGGACTCCCCCACAGATACGCAGTATTTT. It is translated as CATSRDLPADSPTDTQYF.

This clonotype appeared a few times. This rearrangement joins TRBV2 to TRBJ2-7, with 11 bases fitting TRBD2. The V and J ends lost 4 bases and 9 bases, in that order; junction bases with no gene match: 2. Germline values: CDR1 SNHLY, CDR2 FYNNEI. The CDR3 runs 12 residues. The CDR3 loop reads CASSGLAGGQYF. The CDR3 bases are TGTGCCAGCAGTGGGCTAGCGGGAGGGCAGTACTTC.

V gene TRBV2 combines with J gene TRBJ2-1; D gene unclear. Germline CDR1 is SNHLY and CDR2 is FYNNEI. This CDR3 comprises 15 residues. Trimming took off 4 bases at V and 1 base at J, with 11 bases between the two ends. CDR3 sequence (DNA): TGTGCCAGCAGTGCTCAGATTGCGTCCTACAATGAGCAGTTCTTC. This sequence encodes CASSAQIASYNEQFF. The full variable domain, rest sourced from reference TRBV2 and TRBJ2-1, is EPEVTQTPSHQVTQMGQEVILRCVPISNHLYFYWYRQILGQKVEFLVSFYNNEISEKSEIFDDQFSVERPDGSNFTLKIRSTKLEDSAMYFCASSAQIASYNEQFFGPGTRLTVL.

The gene calls are TRBV19 and TRBJ2-5; possibly TRBD2 for D (6 bases). The DNA matches TRBJ2-7 better at its end, which makes the J call doubtful. From germline, CDR1 is LNHDA and CDR2 SQIVND (reference sequence). CDR3 length: 13 residues. CDR3 DNA sequence: TGTGCCAGCTCGGAGGGGACGGCGGGCGAGCAGTACTTC. Translating it yields CASSEGTAGEQYF.

This chain connects TRBV12-3 or TRBV12-4 to TRBJ2-1; TRBD2 agrees at 8 bases. CDR3 length: 15 residues. J lost 4 bases, V lost 1 base, and 3 bases had no gene match. The CDR3: CASSLDAGGYNEQFF. CDR3 DNA: TGTGCCAGCAGTTTAGATGCGGGAGGATACAATGAGCAGTTCTTC.

On this clonotype: It is likely a read error, because the conserved phenylalanine at the end of the CDR3 is missing. The V and J genes are TRBV28 and TRBJ2-7; D is undetermined. V was shortened by 8 bases and J by 3 bases, with 14 bases between the two germline ends. Per the germline V gene, CDR1 is MDHEN and CDR2 is SYDVKM. CDR3 length: 13 amino acids. CDR3 DNA: TGTGCCAGCCAGGTAGGATCTCACTACGAGCAGTACCTC. This encodes CASQVGSHYEQYL.

The chain uses TRBV20-1 and TRBJ2-1; the D gene is possibly TRBD2 (5 bases). The J call is uncertain, as TRBJ2-5 better fits the DNA end. The length of the CDR3 is 13 residues. The germline CDR1 and CDR2 sequences are DFQATT and SNEGSKA (reference sequence). CDR3 in amino acids: CSASRVGGETQYF. The CDR3 DNA reads as TGCAGTGCTAGTCGGGTAGGAGGAGAGACCCAGTACTTC.

This clonotype was observed a few times. At one boundary the junction diverges from the germline segment, which might be a read error. This rearrangement joins TRBV5-1 to TRBJ2-1; D is uncertain. Per germline, CDR1 SGHRS and CDR2 YFSETQ. The CDR3 loop spans 13 amino acids. CDR3 sequence (DNA): TGCGCCAGCAGCTTGGCCGGAAACAATGGGCAGTTCTTC. Its translation: CASSLAGNNGQFF.